This is a list of T cell receptor beta chains from one sample in a study of CD8 T cells in ankylosing spondylitis. TCRdb recomputed calls from the 5' RACE reads with MiXCR, one row per CDR3 protein. Here the sample spans about 420,000 distinct CDR3 sequences, about 22% being singletons. The sample was blood, either unsorted or a sorted T cell fraction (not recorded which). The receptors stem from a male donor with ankylosing spondylitis. Both conserved end residues are part of each CDR3. Fields, in order: D gene, clone size, J gene, V gene, CDR3 protein, CDR3 DNA. D genes are given only for firm matches. Clone sizes are given selectively: once, few, many, or a class where the clone is expanded.

D: TRBD1; size: -; J: TRBJ1-1; V: TRBV6-2/TRBV6-3; CDR3: CASTHTRQGRAEAFF; DNA: TGTGCCAGCACCCATACCCGACAGGGGCGCGCTGAAGCTTTCTTT
D: -; size: -; J: TRBJ1-5; V: TRBV29-1; CDR3: CSVGQGDNQPQHF; DNA: TGCAGCGTTGGTCAGGGTGACAATCAGCCCCAGCATTTT
D: -; size: many; J: TRBJ2-3; V: TRBV7-9; CDR3: CASSLELDTQYF; DNA: TGTGCCAGCAGCCTCGAGCTAGATACGCAGTATTTT
D: -; size: few; J: TRBJ2-5; V: TRBV7-2; CDR3: CASGREETQYF; DNA: TGTGCCAGTGGGCGGGAAGAGACCCAGTACTTC
D: -; size: few; J: TRBJ1-2; V: TRBV12-3/TRBV12-4; CDR3: CASSPRWAYGYTF; DNA: TGTGCCAGCAGTCCCCGGTGGGCCTATGGCTACACCTTC
D: TRBD1; size: few; J: TRBJ2-3; V: TRBV10-1; CDR3: CASSHRDRDTQYF; DNA: TGCGCCAGCAGCCACCGGGACAGGGATACGCAGTATTTT
D: TRBD1; size: -; J: TRBJ1-5; V: TRBV27; CDR3: CASRSGGGGLQPQHF; DNA: TGTGCCAGCAGAAGTGGGGGAGGGGGCCTTCAGCCCCAGCATTTT
D: -; size: few; J: TRBJ1-1; V: TRBV29-1; CDR3: CSVEDPLDAEAFF; DNA: TGCAGCGTTGAAGATCCCCTTGACGCTGAAGCTTTCTTT
D: -; size: -; J: TRBJ2-7; V: TRBV5-1; CDR3: CASSLVVGYEQYF; DNA: TGCGCCAGCAGCTTGGTGGTTGGATACGAGCAGTACTTC
D: TRBD1; size: -; J: TRBJ2-1; V: TRBV5-4; CDR3: CASSSGQGIPYNEQFF; DNA: TGTGCCAGCAGCTCCGGACAGGGGATCCCCTACAATGAGCAGTTCTTC
D: -; size: few; J: TRBJ1-2; V: TRBV10-3; CDR3: CAISQPGPYGYTF; DNA: TGTGCCATCAGTCAACCGGGACCCTATGGCTACACCTTC
D: TRBD2; size: -; J: TRBJ2-1; V: TRBV9; CDR3: CASSVFIAGVDNEQFF; DNA: TGTGCCAGCAGCGTGTTTATAGCGGGAGTAGACAATGAGCAGTTCTTC
D: TRBD1; size: few; J: TRBJ2-7; V: TRBV5-1; CDR3: CASSSGGTGDPLTYEQYF; DNA: TGCGCCAGCAGCTCAGGAGGGACAGGGGACCCACTTACCTACGAGCAGTACTTC
D: -; size: few; J: TRBJ2-5; V: TRBV27; CDR3: CASSWNRGGETQYF; DNA: TGTGCCAGCAGTTGGAACAGGGGAGGAGAGACCCAGTACTTC
D: -; size: few; J: TRBJ2-2; V: TRBV20-1; CDR3: CSAAVQGQARGTGELFF; DNA: TGCAGTGCCGCCGTACAGGGCCAGGCGAGAGGCACCGGGGAGCTGTTTTTT
D: -; size: -; J: TRBJ2-1; V: TRBV7-3; CDR3: CASSQRRSDNEQFF; DNA: TGTGCCAGCTCCCAGAGACGGTCCGACAATGAGCAGTTCTTC
D: -; size: -; J: TRBJ2-1; V: TRBV30; CDR3: CAWSPTRARPFF; DNA: TGTGCCTGGAGTCCGACTAGGGCCCGGCCCTTCTTC
D: -; size: -; J: TRBJ1-5; V: TRBV20-1; CDR3: CSAGGARGNQPQHF; DNA: TGCAGTGCTGGGGGGGCGAGGGGCAATCAGCCCCAGCATTTT
D: -; size: -; J: TRBJ2-5; V: TRBV5-1; CDR3: CASSLVAPQETQYF; DNA: TGCGCCAGCAGCTTGGTTGCCCCCCAAGAGACCCAGTACTTC
D: TRBD2; size: -; J: TRBJ2-7; V: TRBV12-3/TRBV12-4; CDR3: CASSPGTSGSLGEQYF; DNA: TGTGCCAGCAGCCCCGGGACTAGCGGGAGTTTGGGCGAGCAGTACTTC
D: -; size: -; J: TRBJ1-2; V: TRBV6-1; CDR3: CASSTDISPYGYTF; DNA: TGTGCCAGCAGCACTGACATTTCACCCTATGGCTACACCTTC
D: TRBD1; size: -; J: TRBJ1-2; V: TRBV10-3; CDR3: CAISTDRGANYGYTF; DNA: TGTGCCATCAGCACGGACAGGGGAGCTAACTATGGCTACACCTTC
D: TRBD2; size: many; J: TRBJ2-1; V: TRBV29-1; CDR3: CSDRLAGAYNEQFF; DNA: TGCAGCGACCGACTAGCGGGGGCCTACAATGAGCAGTTCTTC
D: -; size: few; J: TRBJ1-1; V: TRBV20-1; CDR3: CSARDQRANTEAFF; DNA: TGCAGTGCTAGAGACCAGCGGGCGAACACTGAAGCTTTCTTT
D: TRBD1; size: -; J: TRBJ1-2; V: TRBV19; CDR3: CASTSLTGNYGYTF; DNA: TGTGCCAGTACCTCACTGACAGGGAACTATGGCTACACCTTC
D: -; size: -; J: TRBJ2-5; V: TRBV15; CDR3: CATSRDWSAQYF; DNA: TGTGCCACCAGCAGAGATTGGTCGGCCCAGTACTTC
D: TRBD1; size: few; J: TRBJ2-6; V: TRBV6-1; CDR3: CASSSPGTGTGANVLTF; DNA: TGTGCCAGCAGTAGTCCCGGGACAGGGACTGGGGCCAACGTCCTGACTTTC
D: TRBD1; size: -; J: TRBJ1-5; V: TRBV6-2/TRBV6-3; CDR3: CASSHRYRGLSNQPQHF; DNA: TGTGCCAGCAGTCACCGTTACAGGGGGCTTAGCAATCAGCCCCAGCATTTT
D: -; size: many; J: TRBJ2-7; V: TRBV12-3/TRBV12-4; CDR3: CASSPQWFGEQYF; DNA: TGTGCCAGCAGTCCTCAGTGGTTTGGCGAGCAGTACTTC
D: -; size: -; J: TRBJ2-5; V: TRBV6-1; CDR3: CASSVDPQETQYF; DNA: TGTGCCAGCAGTGTGGACCCACAAGAGACCCAGTACTTC
D: -; size: -; J: TRBJ1-4; V: TRBV4-1; CDR3: CASSQGVEGEKLFF; DNA: TGCGCCAGCAGCCAAGGAGTAGAGGGTGAAAAACTGTTTTTT
D: -; size: few; J: TRBJ2-7; V: TRBV7-9; CDR3: CASSLGGGGNEQYF; DNA: TGTGCCAGCAGCTTAGGAGGAGGGGGGAACGAGCAGTACTTC
D: TRBD2; size: many; J: TRBJ2-1; V: TRBV24-1; CDR3: CATSDGTSGRYNEQFF; DNA: TGTGCCACCAGTGATGGGACTAGCGGGAGGTACAATGAGCAGTTCTTC
D: TRBD2; size: -; J: TRBJ2-5; V: TRBV5-1; CDR3: CASSGGLAGGPRRETQYF; DNA: TGCGCCAGCAGCGGGGGACTAGCGGGAGGGCCCAGGAGAGAGACCCAGTACTTC
D: TRBD1; size: many; J: TRBJ1-2; V: TRBV12-3/TRBV12-4; CDR3: CASSLAFQGAGGYTF; DNA: TGTGCCAGCAGTTTAGCGTTTCAGGGGGCTGGTGGCTACACCTTC
D: TRBD1; size: -; J: TRBJ2-7; V: TRBV5-1; CDR3: CASSPGQGSSYEQYF; DNA: TGCGCCAGCAGCCCGGGACAGGGGAGCTCCTACGAGCAGTACTTC
D: -; size: -; J: TRBJ2-3; V: TRBV7-2; CDR3: CASAPRTITDTQYF; DNA: TGTGCCAGCGCCCCGCGGACGATCACAGATACGCAGTATTTT
D: -; size: few; J: TRBJ1-6; V: TRBV20-1; CDR3: CSARDFRVLSYNSPLHF; DNA: TGCAGTGCTAGAGATTTCAGGGTTTTATCGTATAATTCACCCCTCCACTTT
D: -; size: many; J: TRBJ1-3; V: TRBV29-1; CDR3: CSVGQTGNTIYF; DNA: TGCAGCGTTGGACAGACTGGAAACACCATATATTTT
D: TRBD2; size: -; J: TRBJ2-7; V: TRBV6-5; CDR3: CASSYRASGTYEQYF; DNA: TGTGCCAGCAGTTACCGGGCTAGCGGTACCTACGAGCAGTACTTC
D: -; size: few; J: TRBJ1-1; V: TRBV4-2; CDR3: CASSQDEGTNTEAFF; DNA: TGTGCCAGCAGCCAAGACGAGGGGACGAACACTGAAGCTTTCTTT
D: TRBD1; size: few; J: TRBJ2-2; V: TRBV7-9; CDR3: CASSGSGTGRELFF; DNA: TGTGCCAGCAGCGGGTCCGGGACAGGCCGGGAGCTGTTTTTT
D: TRBD1; size: few; J: TRBJ2-5; V: TRBV12-3/TRBV12-4; CDR3: CATQLGTGQETQYF; DNA: TGTGCCACCCAACTTGGGACAGGGCAAGAGACCCAGTACTTC
D: TRBD1; size: medium-sized; J: TRBJ1-5; V: TRBV6-5; CDR3: CARPDRSARGNQPQHF; DNA: TGTGCCCGCCCGGACAGGTCGGCCAGGGGCAATCAGCCCCAGCATTTT
D: -; size: few; J: TRBJ2-7; V: TRBV20-1; CDR3: CSARPGGLYEQYF; DNA: TGCAGTGCTAGGCCTGGGGGGCTCTACGAGCAGTACTTC
D: -; size: -; J: TRBJ2-1; V: TRBV7-2; CDR3: CASSLVSTFEQFF; DNA: TGTGCCAGCAGCTTAGTTAGCACGTTTGAGCAGTTCTTC
D: -; size: -; J: TRBJ2-7; V: TRBV6-5; CDR3: CASSLQTQAYEQYF; DNA: TGTGCCAGCAGTTTGCAGACTCAAGCCTACGAGCAGTACTTC
D: -; size: few; J: TRBJ2-1; V: TRBV14; CDR3: CASSQVSGGLKQFF; DNA: TGTGCCAGCAGCCAAGTGTCTGGGGGGCTGAAGCAGTTCTTC
D: -; size: few; J: TRBJ1-1; V: TRBV6-5; CDR3: CASSPGTKAFF; DNA: TGTGCCAGCAGTCCCGGGACAAAAGCTTTCTTT
D: TRBD2; size: few; J: TRBJ2-7; V: TRBV5-1; CDR3: CASSWGTRSYEQYF; DNA: TGCGCCAGCAGCTGGGGGACTAGATCGTACGAGCAGTACTTC